The clone carrying this T cell receptor (beta chain) appeared a single time. As yet, its antigen is unknown. The repertoire was sequenced with immunoSEQ multiplex PCR; TCRdb's copy has only in-frame clones and lacks some. Of about 68,000 clones in the sample, 90% to 95% were seen once. This sample is drawn from a study of T cell clones after liver transplantation. Notes on the study in general: These preliminary findings come from unstandardized post-transplant sampling times.

Unstimulated PBMCs were sorted into CD3+CD4+ and CD3+CD8+ populations. The CDR3 totals 14 residues. Germline loops: CDR1 MDHEN, CDR2 SYDVKM. V was cut by 2 bases and J by 2 bases, with 10 bases left in between. This material consisted of CD4+ T cells from blood, taken around 27 months after liver transplant. The clonotype was recovered from a human patient who received a liver transplant. Some of the T cells may derive from the graft donor. The V call is TRBV28, the J call TRBJ2-7; D unresolved. The DNA of the CDR3 is TGTGCCAGCAGTTTACCCGCTGGAACCTACGAGCAGTACTTC. Protein sequence: CASSLPAGTYEQYF.